This T cell receptor beta chain derives from a study of shared clonotypes between healthy human individuals. Original handling: With immunoSEQ giving junction-only sequences and no quality scores, filtering differed. TCRdb's table, derived via immunoSEQ multiplex PCR, lists solely in-frame clones and lacks some. Clone size and V and J calls were adopted from that table, with D and trimming inferred from the DNA. The table has 660,000 or so clones, approximately 96% seen once; the top ten hold about 0.12%. Naive-designated CD8 cells lacked CD45RO, were positively enriched for CCR7, and omitted terminally differentiated effector memory CD45RA+ cells. Sequenced input: naive CD8+ T cells sorted from blood. This sequence originates from a woman aged 25 to 45 in good health.

Here the CDR3 reads CASTTGELFF. DNA for the CDR3: TGTGCCAGCACCACCGGGGAGCTGTTTTTT. V and J are TRBV6-4 and TRBJ2-2; D is ambiguous. The CDR3 covers 10 residues. Trimming shortened V by 7 bases and J by 4 bases, and 1 base separated the two germline ends. From germline, CDR1 is MRHNA and CDR2 SNTAGT.